The entry below gives a single T cell receptor beta chain sequence along with its context. Its cognate antigen is unknown. This sample was taken from a study of cytomegalovirus exposure and HLA in healthy donors. An approximately 130-subject validation cohort, separate from the roughly 670-subject first cohort, supplied the donors. The protocol was immunoSEQ multiplex PCR, while the TCRdb copy is restricted to in-frame clones and leaves out a portion. Of over 200,000 clones listed, around nine tenths are singletons. Germline lookup yields CDR1 MNHEY and CDR2 SVGAGI. The CDR3 covers 11 residues. Trimming stripped 1 base from V and 4 bases from J, with 2 bases between. Study-level findings and limits: Among the CMV-associated chains, a few were confirmed in vitro as specific for CMV antigens. Rarity marked most TCR sequences, yet some public TCRs occurred in many donors. The authors listed 164 TCR beta chains as cytomegalovirus-associated.

Source material: PBMCs. The clonotype was recovered from a woman under 30 in good health and CMV-seronegative. V is TRBV6-5 and J is TRBJ2-7; D is uncertain. The CDR3 DNA follows: TGTGCCAGCAGTTACTTATACGAGCAGTACTTC. Its translation: CASSYLYEQYF.